This T cell receptor (beta chain) is drawn from a study of blood T cells in healthy people across ages. General study results and limits: A strong correlation was seen between TCR beta diversity and naive T cell percentage. Calculation of diversity from one million T cells yielded estimates considered to be underestimates.

In its sample, this clonotype was seen many times. Its specificity is not known. PCR was performed a second time for about 7 to 12 cycles using a sample-barcoded 5' primer and a J-beta primer mix. TCRdb re-called the 5' RACE reads with MiXCR, one entry per CDR3 protein. The sample has roughly 700,000 distinct CDR3 sequences, roughly 25% seen once; the top ten hold 8% to 10%. This CDR3 has 14 residues. The germline gives CDR1 MDHEN, CDR2 SYDVKM. V was trimmed by 2 bases and J by 2 bases, leaving 10 bases between them. This same sample was also taken into another study, of T cells of mothers and their children. From that study: The analysis detected no persistent microchimeric T cell clones.

The V call is TRBV28, the J call TRBJ2-7; a possible D gene is TRBD2 (5 bases). The specimen sequenced was blood. The source is a boy aged 10-17 years in good health. CDR3 protein: CASSLSRGPYEQYF. CDR3 bases: TGTGCCAGCAGTTTAAGTCGGGGTCCCTACGAGCAGTACTTC.